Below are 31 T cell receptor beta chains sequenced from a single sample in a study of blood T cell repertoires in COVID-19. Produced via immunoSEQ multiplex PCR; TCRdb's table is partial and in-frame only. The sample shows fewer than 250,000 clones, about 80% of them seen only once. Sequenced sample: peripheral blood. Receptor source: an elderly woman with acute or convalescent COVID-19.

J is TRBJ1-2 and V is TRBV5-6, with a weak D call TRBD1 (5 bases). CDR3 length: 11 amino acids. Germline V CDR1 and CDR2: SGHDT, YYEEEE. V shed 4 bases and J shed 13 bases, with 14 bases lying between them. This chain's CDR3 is CASSRGRDSTF. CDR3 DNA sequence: TGTGCCAGCAGCCGCGGGCGGGACTCCACCTTC. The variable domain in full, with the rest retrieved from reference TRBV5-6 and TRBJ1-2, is DAGVTQSPTHLIKTRGQQVTLRCSPKSGHDTVSWYQQALGQGPQFIFQYYEEEERQRGNFPDRFSGHQFPNYSSELNVNALLLGDSALYLCASSRGRDSTFGSGTRLTVV.

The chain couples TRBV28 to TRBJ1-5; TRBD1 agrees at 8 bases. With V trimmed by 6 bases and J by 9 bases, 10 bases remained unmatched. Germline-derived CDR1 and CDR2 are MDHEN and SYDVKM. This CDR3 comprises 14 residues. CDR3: CASRQTGDRRPQHF. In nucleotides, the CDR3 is TGTGCCAGCAGGCAAACAGGGGACAGGCGGCCCCAGCATTTT.

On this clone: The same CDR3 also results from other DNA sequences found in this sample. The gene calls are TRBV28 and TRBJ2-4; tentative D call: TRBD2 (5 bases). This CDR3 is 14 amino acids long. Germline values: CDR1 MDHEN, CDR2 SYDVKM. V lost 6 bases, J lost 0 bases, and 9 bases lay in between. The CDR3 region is CASSLGGAKNIQYF. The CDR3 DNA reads TGTGCCAGCAGCCTTGGAGGAGCCAAAAACATTCAGTACTTC.

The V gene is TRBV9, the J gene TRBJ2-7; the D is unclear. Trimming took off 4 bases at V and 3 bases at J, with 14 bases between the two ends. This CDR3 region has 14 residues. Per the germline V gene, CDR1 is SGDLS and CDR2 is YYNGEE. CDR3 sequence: CASSLRQDGYEQYF. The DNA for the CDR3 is TGTGCCAGCAGCCTACGACAAGACGGCTACGAGCAGTACTTC.

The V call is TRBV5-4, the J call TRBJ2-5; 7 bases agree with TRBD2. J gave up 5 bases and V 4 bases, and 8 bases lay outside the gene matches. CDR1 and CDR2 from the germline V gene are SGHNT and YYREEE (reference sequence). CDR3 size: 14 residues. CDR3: CASSDRNGGETQYF. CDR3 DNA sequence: TGTGCCAGCAGCGATAGGAACGGGGGGGAGACCCAGTACTTC. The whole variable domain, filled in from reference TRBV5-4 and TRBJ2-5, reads ETGVTQSPTHLIKTRGQQVTLRCSSQSGHNTVSWYQQALGQGPQFIFQYYREEENGRGNFPPRFSGLQFPNYSSELNVNALELDDSALYLCASSDRNGGETQYFGPGTRLLVL.

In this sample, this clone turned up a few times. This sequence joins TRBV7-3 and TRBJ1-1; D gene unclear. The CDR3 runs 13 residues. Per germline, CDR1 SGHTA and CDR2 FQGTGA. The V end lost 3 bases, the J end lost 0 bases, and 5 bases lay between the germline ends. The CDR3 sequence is CASSFSVNTEAFF. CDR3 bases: TGTGCCAGCAGCTTTAGTGTGAACACTGAAGCTTTCTTT.

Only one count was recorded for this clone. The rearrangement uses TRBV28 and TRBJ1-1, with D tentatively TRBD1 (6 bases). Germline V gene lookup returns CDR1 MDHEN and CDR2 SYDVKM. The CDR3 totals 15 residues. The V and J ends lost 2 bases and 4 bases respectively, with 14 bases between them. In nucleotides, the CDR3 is TGTGCCAGCAGTTTAACTTCAGGGGTTGGCACTGAAGCTTTCTTT. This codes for CASSLTSGVGTEAFF.

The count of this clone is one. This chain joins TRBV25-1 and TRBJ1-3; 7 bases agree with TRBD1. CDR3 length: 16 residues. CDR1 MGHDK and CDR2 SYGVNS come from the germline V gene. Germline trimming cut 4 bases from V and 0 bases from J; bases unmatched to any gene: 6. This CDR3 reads CASSGKDRASGNTIYF. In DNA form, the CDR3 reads TGTGCCAGCAGTGGGAAAGACAGGGCCTCTGGAAACACCATATATTTT.

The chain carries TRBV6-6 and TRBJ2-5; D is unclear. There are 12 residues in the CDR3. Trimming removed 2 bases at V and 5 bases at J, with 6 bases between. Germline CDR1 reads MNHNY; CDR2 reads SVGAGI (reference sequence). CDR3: CASSYDGETQYF. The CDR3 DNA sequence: TGTGCCAGCAGTTACGACGGGGAGACCCAGTACTTC.

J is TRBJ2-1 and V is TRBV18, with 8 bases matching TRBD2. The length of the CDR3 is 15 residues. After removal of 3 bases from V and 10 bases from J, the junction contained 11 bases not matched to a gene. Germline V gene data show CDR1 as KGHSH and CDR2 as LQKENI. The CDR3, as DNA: TGTGCCAGCTCACCGTCGGGAGGGTCTGTAGCCGAGCAGTTCTTC. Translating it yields CASSPSGGSVAEQFF.

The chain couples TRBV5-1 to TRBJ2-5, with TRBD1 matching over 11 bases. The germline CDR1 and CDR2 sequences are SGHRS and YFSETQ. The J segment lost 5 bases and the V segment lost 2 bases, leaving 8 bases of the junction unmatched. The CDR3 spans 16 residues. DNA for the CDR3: TGCGCCAGCAGCTTAGGACAGGGGGCGCGTCAGGAGACCCAGTACTTC. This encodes CASSLGQGARQETQYF.

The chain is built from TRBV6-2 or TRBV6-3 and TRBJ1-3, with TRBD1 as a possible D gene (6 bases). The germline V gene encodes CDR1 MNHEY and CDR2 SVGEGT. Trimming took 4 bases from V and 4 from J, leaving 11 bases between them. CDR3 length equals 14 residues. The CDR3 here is CASSSPGQGNTIYF. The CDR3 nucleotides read TGTGCCAGCAGTTCTCCGGGACAAGGAAACACCATATATTTT.

CDR3 in DNA: TGCGCCAGCAGCCTACAGGGGGGTCTCGGCACTGAAGCTTTCTTT. Translated, it gives CASSLQGGLGTEAFF. V usage is TRBV5-1 and J usage is TRBJ1-1, with 8 positions matching TRBD1. Germline CDR1 reads SGHRS; CDR2 reads YFSETQ. This CDR3 has 15 amino acids. After removal of 4 bases from V and 4 bases from J, the junction contained 9 bases not matched to a gene.

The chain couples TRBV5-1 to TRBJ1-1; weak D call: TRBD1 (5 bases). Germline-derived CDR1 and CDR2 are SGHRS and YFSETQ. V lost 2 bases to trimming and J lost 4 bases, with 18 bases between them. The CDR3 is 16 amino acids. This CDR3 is CASSFSSGYVGTEAFF. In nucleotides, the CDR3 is TGCGCCAGCAGCTTCTCCTCAGGGTATGTCGGCACTGAAGCTTTCTTT.

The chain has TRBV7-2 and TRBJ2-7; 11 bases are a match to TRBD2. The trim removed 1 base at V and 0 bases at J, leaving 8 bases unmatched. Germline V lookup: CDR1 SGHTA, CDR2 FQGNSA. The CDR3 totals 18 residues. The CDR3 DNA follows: TGTGCCAGCAGCTTAGTCGCTAGCGGGGGGCGATCCTCCTACGAGCAGTACTTC. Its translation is CASSLVASGGRSSYEQYF.

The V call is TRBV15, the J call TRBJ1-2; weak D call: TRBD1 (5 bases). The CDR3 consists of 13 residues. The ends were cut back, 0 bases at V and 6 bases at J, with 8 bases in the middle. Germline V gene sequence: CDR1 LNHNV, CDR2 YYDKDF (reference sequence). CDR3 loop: CATSRDGGNGYTF. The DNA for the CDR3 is TGTGCCACCAGCAGAGATGGGGGGAATGGCTACACCTTC.

Written as DNA, the CDR3 is TGTGCCAGCTCACCACTTGGACAGCATCAAGAGACCCAGTACTTC. Translating gives CASSPLGQHQETQYF. V gene TRBV18 combines with J gene TRBJ2-5, with D maybe TRBD1 (6 bases). The CDR3 is made up of 15 amino acids. The germline V and J ends were trimmed by 1 base and 2 bases, with 11 bases remaining between them. The germline V gene encodes CDR1 KGHSH and CDR2 LQKENI.

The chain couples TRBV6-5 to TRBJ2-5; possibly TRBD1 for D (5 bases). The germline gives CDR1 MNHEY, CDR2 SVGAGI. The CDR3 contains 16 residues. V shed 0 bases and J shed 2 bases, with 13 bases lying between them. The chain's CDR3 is CASSYSNQGTQETQYF. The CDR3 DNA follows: TGTGCCAGCAGTTACTCGAATCAGGGCACACAAGAGACCCAGTACTTC.

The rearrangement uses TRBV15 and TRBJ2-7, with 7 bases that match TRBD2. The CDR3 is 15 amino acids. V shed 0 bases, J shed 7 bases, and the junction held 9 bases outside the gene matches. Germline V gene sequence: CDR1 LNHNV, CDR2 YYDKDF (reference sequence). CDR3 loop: CATSRDPGKGGEQYF. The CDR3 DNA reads TGTGCCACCAGCAGAGACCCGGGCAAGGGAGGGGAGCAGTACTTC.

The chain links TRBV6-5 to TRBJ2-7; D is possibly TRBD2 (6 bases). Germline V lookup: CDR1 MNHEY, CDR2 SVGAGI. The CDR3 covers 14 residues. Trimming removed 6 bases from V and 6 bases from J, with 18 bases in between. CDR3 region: CASSANRGKSEQYF. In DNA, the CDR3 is TGTGCCAGCAGCGCCAATCGGGGGAAGTCCGAGCAGTACTTC.

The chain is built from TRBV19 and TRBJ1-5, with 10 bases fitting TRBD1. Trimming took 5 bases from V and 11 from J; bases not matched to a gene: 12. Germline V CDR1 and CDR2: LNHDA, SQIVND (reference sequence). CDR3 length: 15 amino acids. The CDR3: CASSPRGQGGQSQHF. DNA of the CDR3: TGTGCCAGTAGTCCAAGAGGACAGGGGGGACAGTCCCAGCATTTT.

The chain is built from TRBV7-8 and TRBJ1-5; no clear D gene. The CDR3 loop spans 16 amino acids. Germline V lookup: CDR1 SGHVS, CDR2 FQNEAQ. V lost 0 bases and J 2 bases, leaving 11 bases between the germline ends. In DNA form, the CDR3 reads TGTGCCAGCAGCTTAGCTGGGCCCGGGGGCAATCAGCCCCAGCATTTT. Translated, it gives CASSLAGPGGNQPQHF.

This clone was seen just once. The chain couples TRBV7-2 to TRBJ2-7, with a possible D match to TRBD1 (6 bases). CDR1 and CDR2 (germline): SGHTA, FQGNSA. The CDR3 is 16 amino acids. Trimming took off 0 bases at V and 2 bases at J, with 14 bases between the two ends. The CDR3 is CASSLAGAGAPYEQYF. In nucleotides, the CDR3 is TGTGCCAGCAGCTTAGCTGGGGCAGGGGCGCCCTACGAGCAGTACTTC.

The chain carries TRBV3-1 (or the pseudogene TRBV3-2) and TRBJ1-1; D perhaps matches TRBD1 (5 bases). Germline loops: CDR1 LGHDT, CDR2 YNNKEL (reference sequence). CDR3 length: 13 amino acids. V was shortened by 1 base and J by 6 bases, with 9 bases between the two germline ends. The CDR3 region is CASSQVQGAEAFF. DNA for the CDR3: TGTGCCAGCAGCCAAGTACAAGGGGCTGAAGCTTTCTTT.

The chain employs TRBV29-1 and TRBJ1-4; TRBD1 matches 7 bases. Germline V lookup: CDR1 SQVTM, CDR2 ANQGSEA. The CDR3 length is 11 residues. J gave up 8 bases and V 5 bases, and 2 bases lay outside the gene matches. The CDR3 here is CSVKQGEKLFF. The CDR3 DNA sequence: TGCAGCGTTAAACAGGGGGAAAAACTGTTTTTT. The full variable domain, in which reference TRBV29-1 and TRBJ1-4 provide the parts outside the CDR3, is SAVISQKPSRDICQRGTSLTIQCQVDSQVTMMFWYRQQPGQSLTLIATANQGSEATYESGFVIDKFPISRPNLTFSTLTVSNMSPEDSSIYLCSVKQGEKLFFGSGTQLSVL.

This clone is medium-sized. For the CDR3, the DNA is TGCGCCAGCAGCTTGGTTGTTAGCTCTGAAGCTTTCTTT. Encoded protein: CASSLVVSSEAFF. J is TRBJ1-1 and V is TRBV5-1, with D uncertain. Trimming left V 0 bases short and J 6 bases short, with 9 bases between. The CDR3 length is 13 residues. Germline loops: CDR1 SGHRS, CDR2 YFSETQ.

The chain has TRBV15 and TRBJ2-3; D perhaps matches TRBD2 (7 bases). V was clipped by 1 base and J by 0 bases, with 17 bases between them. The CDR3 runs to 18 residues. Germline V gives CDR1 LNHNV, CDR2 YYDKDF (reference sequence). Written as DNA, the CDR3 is TGTGCCACCAGCAGAGGTTGGGGGGGCAGTTTTAGCACAGATACGCAGTATTTT. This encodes CATSRGWGGSFSTDTQYF.

This CDR3 reads CASTRDRGSYGYTF. CDR3 coding DNA: TGTGCCAGCACGCGGGACAGGGGTTCCTATGGCTACACCTTC. The chain has TRBV2 and TRBJ1-2, with 10 bases fitting TRBD1. This CDR3 spans 14 amino acids. The trim removed 7 bases at V and 4 bases at J, leaving 6 bases unmatched. The germline CDR1 and CDR2 sequences are SNHLY and FYNNEI.

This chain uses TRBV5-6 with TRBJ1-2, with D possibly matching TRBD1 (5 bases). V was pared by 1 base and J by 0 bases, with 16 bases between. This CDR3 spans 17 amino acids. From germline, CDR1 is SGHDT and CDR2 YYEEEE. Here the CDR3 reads CASSLWARAHANYGYTF. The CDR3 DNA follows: TGTGCCAGCAGCTTGTGGGCCAGGGCGCATGCTAACTATGGCTACACCTTC. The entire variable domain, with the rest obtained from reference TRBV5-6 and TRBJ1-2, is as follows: DAGVTQSPTHLIKTRGQQVTLRCSPKSGHDTVSWYQQALGQGPQFIFQYYEEEERQRGNFPDRFSGHQFPNYSSELNVNALLLGDSALYLCASSLWARAHANYGYTFGSGTRLTVV.

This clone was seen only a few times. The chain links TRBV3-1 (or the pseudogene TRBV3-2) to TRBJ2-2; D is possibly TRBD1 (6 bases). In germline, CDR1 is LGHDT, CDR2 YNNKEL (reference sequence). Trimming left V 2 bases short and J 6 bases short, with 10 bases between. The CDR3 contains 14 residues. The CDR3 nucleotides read TGTGCCAGCAGCCAAACAGGGCGTGCCGGGGAGCTGTTTTTT. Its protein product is CASSQTGRAGELFF.

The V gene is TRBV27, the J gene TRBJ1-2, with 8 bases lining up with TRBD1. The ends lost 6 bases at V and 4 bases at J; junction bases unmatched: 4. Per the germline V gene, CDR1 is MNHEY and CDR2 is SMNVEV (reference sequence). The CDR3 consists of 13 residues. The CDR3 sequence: CASSLDRGYGYTF. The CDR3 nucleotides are TGTGCCAGCAGCCTCGACAGGGGCTATGGCTACACCTTC.